The next 24 T cell receptor beta chains were all read from a single sample in a study of T cell responses to AZD1222 COVID-19 vaccine. The repertoire was sequenced with immunoSEQ multiplex PCR; TCRdb's copy has only in-frame clones and lacks some. The top ten clones hold around 15% of a sample with roughly 70,000 clones, under 90% of them seen once. This material consisted of peripheral blood, taken 28 days after the second AZD1222 dose. These receptor sequences come from an adult who received the AZD1222 COVID-19 vaccine.

The chain links TRBV5-1 to TRBJ1-5, with 8 nucleotides matching TRBD1. Germline V gives CDR1 SGHRS, CDR2 YFSETQ. The junction had 11 bases not matched to a gene; V was cut back by 4 bases and J by 5 bases. CDR3 length equals 16 residues. CDR3 coding DNA: TGCGCCAGCAGCCTCGCCAAGGACAGGGAGGATCAGCCCCAGCATTTT. This encodes CASSLAKDREDQPQHF.

The V and J genes are TRBV3-1 (or the pseudogene TRBV3-2) and TRBJ2-2; possible D gene TRBD2, 6 bases. V was pared by 4 bases and J by 2 bases, with 14 bases between. The CDR3 sequence is 16 residues long. Germline assignment: CDR1 LGHDT and CDR2 YNNKEL (reference sequence). The CDR3 nucleotides are TGTGCCAGCAGCCGATCCCGGGAGCACAACACCGGGGAGCTGTTTTTT. Its translation: CASSRSREHNTGELFF.

As to this clone: Its ends do not fully match the called genes, so a read error is possible. The chain uses TRBV7-7 and TRBJ2-3, with 8 bases matching TRBD2. This CDR3 spans 15 amino acids. CDR1 and CDR2 (germline): SSHAT, FNYEAQ (reference sequence). CDR3 in DNA: TGTGCTAGCAGCTTAGCAGGACTAGCAACAGATACGCAGTATTTT. Residues: CASSLAGLATDTQYF.

The rearrangement links TRBV30 to TRBJ2-7; 9 nucleotides agree with TRBD1. CDR3 length: 15 amino acids. Germline-derived CDR1 and CDR2 are GTSNPN and SVGIG (reference sequence). V shed 2 bases and J 4 bases; nucleotides not matched to a gene: 9. The CDR3 DNA reads as TGTGCCTGGAGTTCCTACAGGGGGCTCATATACGAGCAGTACTTC. Its protein product is CAWSSYRGLIYEQYF.

The V gene is TRBV18, the J gene TRBJ2-7; 8 bases agree with TRBD1. Germline V lookup: CDR1 KGHSH, CDR2 LQKENI. The CDR3 runs to 15 residues. V lost 4 bases, J lost 2 bases, and 7 bases stayed unmatched. This CDR3 reads CASSQGQGKPYEQYF. For the CDR3, the DNA is TGTGCCAGCTCACAAGGACAGGGCAAACCCTACGAGCAGTACTTC.

This clone was recorded once. V is TRBV2 and J is TRBJ1-5, with unresolved D. Trimming stripped 4 bases from V and 3 bases from J, with 13 bases between. The CDR3 spans 15 residues. The germline gives CDR1 SNHLY, CDR2 FYNNEI. CDR3 nucleotides: TGTGCCAGCAGTGTTCGAGGGTCAGCCAATCAGCCCCAGCATTTT. Translated: CASSVRGSANQPQHF.

This chain connects TRBV7-6 to TRBJ1-4; D not resolved. CDR1 SGHVS and CDR2 FNYEAQ come from the germline V gene. Trimming cost V 8 bases and J 0 bases, with 13 bases left between them. The length of the CDR3 is 15 residues. CDR3 in DNA: TGTGCCAGCCGCAAAAAAAGTGCAACTAATGAAAAACTGTTTTTT. Its protein is CASRKKSATNEKLFF.

The chain links TRBV10-3 to TRBJ1-5; 7 nucleotides agree with TRBD1. The CDR3 runs to 12 residues. V lost 10 bases and J lost 4; bases outside the gene matches: 4. Germline CDR1 and CDR2: ENHRY and SYGVKD. This chain's CDR3 is CASSRGNQPQHF. As DNA, the CDR3 is TGTGCCAGTAGCAGGGGGAATCAGCCCCAGCATTTT.

With regard to this clone: This specimen includes other DNA sequences encoding the same CDR3. The CDR3 loop is CASSQDLRGGNQPQHF. The CDR3 DNA follows: TGCGCCAGCAGCCAAGATCTCAGGGGAGGGAATCAGCCCCAGCATTTT. V usage is TRBV4-3 and J usage is TRBJ1-5; a weak D match, TRBD1 (6 bases). Germline CDR1 reads LGHNA; CDR2 reads YSLEER. V was clipped by 0 bases and J by 4 bases, with 13 bases between them. CDR3 length equals 16 residues.

This chain links TRBV2 with TRBJ2-5, with D hard to call. The V end lost 4 bases, the J end lost 4 bases, and 10 bases lay between the germline ends. Per germline, CDR1 SNHLY and CDR2 FYNNEI. The CDR3 has 13 amino acids. The DNA of the CDR3 is TGTGCCAGCAGTGTTACCCCGGTAGAGACCCAGTACTTC. Its translation is CASSVTPVETQYF.

The CDR3 coding sequence is TGTGCCAGCAGCGCACCAAGACAGGGAATTTCTGGGGCCAACGTCCTGACTTTC. Translating it yields CASSAPRQGISGANVLTF. The chain carries TRBV9 and TRBJ2-6, with 7 positions matching TRBD1. The germline gives CDR1 SGDLS, CDR2 YYNGEE. The V gene end was trimmed by 3 bases and the J gene end by 1 base; junction bases not matched to a gene: 10. This CDR3 spans 18 amino acids.

This clone was picked up a small number of times. The chain has TRBV3-1 (or the pseudogene TRBV3-2) and TRBJ1-2; the D gene is possibly TRBD1 (6 bases). CDR3 length: 15 residues. Germline CDR1 is LGHDT and CDR2 is YNNKEL (reference sequence). V lost 2 bases to trimming and J lost 3 bases, with 13 bases between them. CDR3 nucleotides: TGTGCCAGCAGCCAATTGGGGGCCGTGGACTATGGCTACACCTTC. Protein: CASSQLGAVDYGYTF.

About this clone itself: One end of the junction is discordant with germline, which a read error may explain. The V and J genes are TRBV25-1 and TRBJ1-5; TRBD1 might be the D (6 bases). CDR3 length: 13 amino acids. The germline CDR1 and CDR2 sequences are MGHDK and SYGVNS. The CDR3 sequence: CASGGQSSQPQHF. CDR3 DNA sequence: TGTGCCAGCGGAGGACAGAGCAGTCAGCCCCAGCATTTT.

The V and J genes are TRBV18 and TRBJ1-1; no clear D gene. V shed 5 bases and J shed 0 bases, with 13 bases lying between them. The length of the CDR3 is 15 residues. Germline assignment: CDR1 KGHSH and CDR2 LQKENI. CDR3 sequence reads: CASSIVLGVNTEAFF. CDR3 DNA: TGTGCCAGCTCAATCGTTCTCGGGGTGAACACTGAAGCTTTCTTT.

The table lists this clone with a few counts. The chain has TRBV11-2 and TRBJ1-2; D is unresolved. The ends were cut back, 6 bases at V and 7 bases at J, with 21 bases in the middle. This CDR3 is 15 amino acids long. The germline V gene encodes CDR1 SGHAT and CDR2 FQNNGV. For the CDR3, the DNA is TGTGCCAGCAGGCTTAACGCTAGGGTTTCTGTTGGCTACACCTTC. Translated: CASRLNARVSVGYTF.

V gene TRBV11-2 combines with J gene TRBJ1-6; 8 bases match TRBD1. The CDR3 sequence is 16 residues long. Per the germline V gene, CDR1 is SGHAT and CDR2 is FQNNGV. The V and J ends lost 8 bases and 6 bases, in that order; junction bases with no gene match: 12. The CDR3 nucleotides read TGTGCCAGCCTTCAAAGGGGGACAGGACCTAATTCACCCCTCCACTTT. Translated: CASLQRGTGPNSPLHF.

The chain joins TRBV5-4 to TRBJ2-7; D is possibly TRBD1 or TRBD2 (6 bases each). Between the trimmed V and J ends, which lost 2 bases and 4 bases, there was a span of 13 bases. Looked up from germline, CDR1 is SGHNT and CDR2 is YYREEE (reference sequence). CDR3 length: 14 residues. In DNA, the CDR3 is TGTGCCAGCAGCTTCGGGGGCCCTCAGTACGAGCAGTACTTC. Translated: CASSFGGPQYEQYF.

V usage is TRBV19 and J usage is TRBJ1-6; no clear D. CDR3 length equals 16 residues. Germline V lookup: CDR1 LNHDA, CDR2 SQIVND (reference sequence). Trimming cost V 6 bases and J 0 bases, with 12 bases left between them. The CDR3: CASSPPGASYNSPLHF. The CDR3 DNA is TGTGCCAGTAGCCCCCCGGGAGCCTCCTATAATTCACCCCTCCACTTT.

The V call is TRBV10-3, the J call TRBJ2-7, with 7 bases aligning to TRBD1. Trimming took 6 bases from V and 5 from J; bases not matched to a gene: 7. The CDR3 extends over 13 amino acids. Germline CDR1 reads ENHRY; CDR2 reads SYGVKD. The CDR3 DNA sequence: TGTGCCATCAGCACAGGGGTTTTAAACGAGCAGTACTTC. Encoded protein: CAISTGVLNEQYF.

The chain uses TRBV5-6 and TRBJ1-1; weak D call: TRBD1 (6 bases). CDR3 length: 14 residues. The V end lost 0 bases, the J end lost 1 base, and 7 bases lay between the germline ends. Germline CDR1 SGHDT, CDR2 YYEEEE. The CDR3 sequence: CASSLGTENTEAFF. DNA of the CDR3: TGTGCCAGCAGCTTGGGGACAGAGAACACTGAAGCTTTCTTT.

V gene TRBV5-1 combines with J gene TRBJ2-7; 8 bases are shared with TRBD2. CDR1 is SGHRS, CDR2 YFSETQ, per germline. Germline trimming cut 0 bases from V and 1 base from J; bases unmatched to any gene: 18. There are 20 residues in the CDR3. The CDR3 DNA follows: TGCGCCAGCAGCTTGGATGCGGGTTCTCCGAGCGGGGGAGGTTCCTACGAGCAGTACTTC. Its translation: CASSLDAGSPSGGGSYEQYF.

The chain uses TRBV20-1 and TRBJ2-7; D gene uncertain. V lost 6 bases and J 1 base, leaving 7 bases between the germline ends. Germline-derived CDR1 and CDR2 are DFQATT and SNEGSKA (reference sequence). This CDR3 is 11 amino acids long. This CDR3 reads CSAIRSYEQYF. The CDR3 DNA follows: TGCAGTGCCATACGTTCCTACGAGCAGTACTTC.

This chain uses TRBV4-1 with TRBJ1-2; a possible D gene is TRBD1 (6 bases). Germline V CDR1 and CDR2: MGHRA, YSYEKL. The CDR3 runs 14 residues. The V end lost 4 bases, the J end lost 4 bases, and 13 bases lay between the germline ends. In DNA form, the CDR3 reads TGCGCCAGCAGCCGCCCGTCAGGGGTCTATGGCTACACCTTC. Its translation is CASSRPSGVYGYTF.

Here the CDR3 reads CATSHGAVNQPQHF. The CDR3 DNA reads TGTGCCACCAGTCATGGGGCCGTCAATCAGCCCCAGCATTTT. The chain employs TRBV24-1 and TRBJ1-5; possibly TRBD1 for D (5 bases). The CDR3 loop spans 14 amino acids. V dropped 6 bases and J dropped 3 bases, with 11 bases sitting between them. CDR1 is KGHDR, CDR2 SFDVKD, per germline.